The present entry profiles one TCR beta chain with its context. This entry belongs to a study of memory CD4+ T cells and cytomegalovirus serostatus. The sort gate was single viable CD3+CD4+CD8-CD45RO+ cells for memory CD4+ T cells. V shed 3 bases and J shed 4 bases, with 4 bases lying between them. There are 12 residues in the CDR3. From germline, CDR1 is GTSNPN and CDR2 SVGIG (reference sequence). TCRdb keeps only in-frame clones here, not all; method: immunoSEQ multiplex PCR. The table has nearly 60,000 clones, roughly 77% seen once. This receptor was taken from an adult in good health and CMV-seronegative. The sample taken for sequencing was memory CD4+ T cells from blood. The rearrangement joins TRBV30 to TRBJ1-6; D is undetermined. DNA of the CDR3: TGTGCCTGGAGAGAATATAATTCACCCCTCCACTTT. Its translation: CAWREYNSPLHF.